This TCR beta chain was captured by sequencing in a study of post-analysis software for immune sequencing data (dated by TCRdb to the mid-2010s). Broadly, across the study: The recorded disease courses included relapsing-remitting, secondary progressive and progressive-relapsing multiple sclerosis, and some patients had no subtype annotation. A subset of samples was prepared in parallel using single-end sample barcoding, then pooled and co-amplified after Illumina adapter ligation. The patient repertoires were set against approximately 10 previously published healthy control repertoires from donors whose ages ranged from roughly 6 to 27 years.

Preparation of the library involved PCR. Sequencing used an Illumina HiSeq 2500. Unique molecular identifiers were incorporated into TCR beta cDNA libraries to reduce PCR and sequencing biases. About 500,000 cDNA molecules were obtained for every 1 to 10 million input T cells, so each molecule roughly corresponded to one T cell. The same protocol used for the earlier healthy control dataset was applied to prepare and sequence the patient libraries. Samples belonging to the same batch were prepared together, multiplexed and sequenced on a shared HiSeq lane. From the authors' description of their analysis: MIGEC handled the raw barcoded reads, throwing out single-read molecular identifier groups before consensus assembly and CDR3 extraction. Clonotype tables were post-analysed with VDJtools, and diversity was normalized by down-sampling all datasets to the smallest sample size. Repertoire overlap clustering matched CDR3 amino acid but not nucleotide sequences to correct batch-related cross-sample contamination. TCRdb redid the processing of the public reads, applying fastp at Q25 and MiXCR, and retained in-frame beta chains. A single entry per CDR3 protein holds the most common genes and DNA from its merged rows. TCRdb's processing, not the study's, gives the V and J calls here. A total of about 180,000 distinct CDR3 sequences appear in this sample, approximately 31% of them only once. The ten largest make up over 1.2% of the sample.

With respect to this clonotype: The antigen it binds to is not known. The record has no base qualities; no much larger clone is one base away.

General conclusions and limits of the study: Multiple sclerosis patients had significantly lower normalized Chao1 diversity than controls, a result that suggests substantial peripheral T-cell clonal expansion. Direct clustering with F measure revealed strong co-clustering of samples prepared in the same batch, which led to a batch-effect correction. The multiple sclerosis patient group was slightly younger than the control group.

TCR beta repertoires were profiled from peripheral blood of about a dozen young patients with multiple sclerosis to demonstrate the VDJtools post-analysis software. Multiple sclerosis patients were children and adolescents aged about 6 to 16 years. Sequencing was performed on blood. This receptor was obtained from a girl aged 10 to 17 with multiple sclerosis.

The nucleotides are TGTGCCACTCGTAGGGAAGAGACCCAGTACTTC. Its protein is CATRREETQYF. The chain is encoded by TRBV10-3 joined to TRBJ2-5, with no confident D gene call. There are 11 amino acids in the CDR3, from cysteine to phenylalanine inclusive. Kept here is only the CDR3 DNA, which spans 33 bases and is read in frame from base 1. CDR1 and CDR2, per the germline V gene, are ENHRY and SYGVKD. The germline ends are 9 bases apart after V is trimmed by 10 bases and J by 3 bases.